The 14 T cell receptor beta chains below all came from one sample that was sequenced in a study of chemoradiotherapy in HPV16-positive cancers. Data came from immunoSEQ multiplex PCR; TCRdb stores just in-frame clones and leaves some out. The profile covers about 4,400 clones, with around 70% appearing a single time and about a tenth taken by the ten largest. The sequenced sample was tumor tissue, obtained from a patient who underwent chemoradiotherapy. These TCRs come from a human donor with HPV-associated anogenital cancer.

The V gene is TRBV11-3, the J gene TRBJ2-2; weak D call: TRBD2 (6 bases). The CDR3 length is 13 residues. Germline CDR1 SGHNT, CDR2 YENEEA. Trimming removed 5 bases from V and 7 bases from J, with 11 bases in between. CDR3: CASSRTSFGELFF. For the CDR3, the DNA is TGTGCCAGCAGCCGAACTAGCTTCGGGGAGCTGTTTTTT.

V usage is TRBV9 and J usage is TRBJ2-1; D ambiguous. V shed 0 bases and J shed 6 bases, with 4 bases lying between them. Germline V CDR1 and CDR2: SGDLS, YYNGEE. CDR3 length equals 12 residues. This CDR3 reads CASSVDLNEQFF. The CDR3 coding sequence is TGTGCCAGCAGCGTAGACCTCAATGAGCAGTTCTTC.

The CDR3 bases are TGTGCCAGCAGATTGGGGACTGTTAAAGTGCATTTT. Translating it yields CASRLGTVKVHF. The chain is built from TRBV2 and TRBJ1-5; a possible D gene is TRBD1 (5 bases). Germline V lookup: CDR1 SNHLY, CDR2 FYNNEI. The CDR3 covers 12 residues. The V and J ends lost 6 bases and 15 bases respectively, with 18 bases between them.

This chain links TRBV9 with TRBJ2-1; D not resolved. The CDR3 runs to 15 residues. The V end lost 2 bases, the J end lost 0 bases, and 9 bases lay between the germline ends. From germline, CDR1 is SGDLS and CDR2 YYNGEE. CDR3 region: CASSVVGSSYNEQFF. CDR3 nucleotides: TGTGCCAGCAGCGTCGTCGGAAGCTCCTACAATGAGCAGTTCTTC.

This chain uses TRBV27 with TRBJ2-7; TRBD1 matches 9 bases. This CDR3 comprises 17 residues. Germline lookup yields CDR1 MNHEY and CDR2 SMNVEV (reference sequence). After removal of 2 bases from V and 7 bases from J, the junction contained 15 bases not matched to a gene. CDR3 in DNA: TGTGCCAGCAGTTTAGAGAACAGGGGGCGCTGGCACGATGAGCAGTACTTC. Translated: CASSLENRGRWHDEQYF.

This clone has a single count. V and J are TRBV19 and TRBJ1-1; D may be TRBD1 (5 bases). The CDR3 is 14 amino acids. Trimming pared 6 bases from V and 11 bases from J, leaving 22 bases between. CDR1 and CDR2 (germline): LNHDA, SQIVND (reference sequence). The CDR3: CASRRGAPAAGAFF. DNA of the CDR3: TGTGCCAGTAGGCGTGGGGCACCGGCCGCAGGGGCTTTCTTT.

This clone was observed a single time. The rearrangement uses TRBV11-1 and TRBJ1-1; D remains unclear. The germline V gene encodes CDR1 SGHAT and CDR2 FQDESV (reference sequence). The length of the CDR3 is 12 residues. V lost 2 bases to trimming and J lost 6 bases, with 7 bases between them. CDR3 sequence: CASSLLQAEAFF. CDR3 DNA: TGTGCCAGCAGCTTACTTCAGGCTGAAGCTTTCTTT.

This sequence joins TRBV18 and TRBJ2-6; D gene ambiguous. V lost 2 bases and J lost 0, with 11 bases in between. CDR1 is KGHSH, CDR2 LQKENI, per germline. This CDR3 has 17 amino acids. Here the CDR3 reads CASSPFPANSGANVLTF. CDR3 nucleotides: TGTGCCAGCTCACCATTCCCAGCAAACTCTGGGGCCAACGTCCTGACTTTC.

The chain employs TRBV6-4 and TRBJ2-1, with 10 bases that match TRBD2. The V gene's germline CDR1 is MRHNA and CDR2 SNTAGT. After removal of 3 bases from V and 6 bases from J, the junction contained 5 bases not matched to a gene. There are 15 residues in the CDR3. In nucleotides, the CDR3 is TGTGCCAGCAGTGATACAGCGGGAGGGCGCAATGAGCAGTTCTTC. As protein: CASSDTAGGRNEQFF.

The chain couples TRBV7-8 to TRBJ2-7; maybe TRBD1 (5 bases). In germline, CDR1 is SGHVS, CDR2 FQNEAQ. V was trimmed by 0 bases and J by 3 bases, leaving 9 bases between them. The CDR3 is made up of 14 amino acids. In DNA form, the CDR3 reads TGTGCCAGCAGCTTAGCCAGGGCCAACTACGAGCAGTACTTC. This translates into CASSLARANYEQYF.

This chain joins TRBV5-4 and TRBJ1-3; TRBD1 is a possible D gene (5 bases). The germline gives CDR1 SGHNT, CDR2 YYREEE (reference sequence). The CDR3 has 15 residues. Trimming cost V 4 bases and J 4 bases, with 15 bases left between them. CDR3 in amino acids: CASSQDGTGGNTIYF. CDR3 sequence (DNA): TGTGCCAGCAGCCAAGACGGGACTGGCGGAAACACCATATATTTT.

By sample fraction, this clone is medium-sized. The rearrangement joins TRBV10-3 to TRBJ2-1; no firm D call. This CDR3 comprises 13 residues. Trimming stripped 2 bases from V and 8 bases from J, with 10 bases between. Germline V gene sequence: CDR1 ENHRY, CDR2 SYGVKD. The CDR3 DNA reads TGTGCCATCAGTGAGACCCCGACCGATGAGCAGTTCTTC. It translates to CAISETPTDEQFF.

The chain couples TRBV29-1 to TRBJ2-3; TRBD1 is a possible D gene (6 bases). V was shortened by 2 bases and J by 4 bases, with 10 bases between the two germline ends. The CDR3 length is 13 residues. Germline CDR1 SQVTM, CDR2 ANQGSEA. In DNA, the CDR3 is TGCAGCGTTGAAACCGGGACATCAGATACGCAGTATTTT. Translation gives CSVETGTSDTQYF.

This clone appeared a few times. V and J are TRBV6-1 and TRBJ1-2, with D possibly TRBD1 on 6 matching bases. Germline V gene lookup returns CDR1 MNHNS and CDR2 SASEGT. This CDR3 contains 14 residues. V was pared by 4 bases and J by 2 bases, with 11 bases between. This CDR3 is CASSALQGNYGYTF. Written as DNA, the CDR3 is TGTGCCAGCAGTGCCCTCCAGGGGAACTATGGCTACACCTTC.